The present TCR beta chain was sequenced within a study of T cells after yellow fever vaccination. The TCR cDNA carried a universal primer site and UMIs from 5'RACE template switching. Each CDR3 protein is one row after TCRdb ran MiXCR on the 5' RACE reads. The sample yields 300,000 or so distinct CDR3 sequences, 8.5% to 10% seen once. The germline V and J ends were trimmed by 2 bases and 0 bases, with 11 bases remaining between them. The CDR3 consists of 16 residues. Germline CDR1 is WSHSY and CDR2 is SAAADI. The input for sequencing was CD4+ T cells sorted from PBMCs, taken 5 days after the yellow fever booster vaccination. This chain links TRBV10-2 with TRBJ2-1, with unresolved D. The clonotype originates from a man between 18 and 29 years old who received the YFV17D yellow fever vaccine. CDR3 sequence: CASSEGPSSSYNEQFF. Written as DNA, the CDR3 is TGCGCCAGCAGTGAGGGACCCTCGAGCTCCTACAATGAGCAGTTCTTC.